This TCR beta chain was recovered during a study of beta chain features in type 1 diabetes. Study context: Cells sorted and examined across all samples totaled almost 110 million.

The CDR3 runs to 15 residues. Germline values: CDR1 SGHVS, CDR2 FQNEAQ. J lost 2 bases, V lost 6 bases, and 6 bases had no gene match. This clone was seen only a few times. Antigen unknown. One heparinised draw of blood, averaging around 120 mL, came from each donor. General study results and limits: When VDJ junctions were examined, type 1 diabetes patients showed fewer insertions and more deletions.

All of the isolated RNA was reverse transcribed, so expressed TCRB transcripts were sequenced. Assay used: immunoSEQ multiplex PCR; TCRdb lists only in-frame clones, some missing. Of 250,000 to 400,000 clones in the sample, 12% to 15% were seen once. The clonotype comes from a man aged 25-40 years in good health. The material sequenced was central memory CD4+ T cells from blood. The chain employs TRBV7-8 and TRBJ2-3; the match to TRBD1 covers 9 bases. CDR3 amino acids: CASSPQGAVTDTQYF. The CDR3 nucleotides are TGTGCCAGCAGTCCACAGGGGGCGGTCACAGATACGCAGTATTTT.